Listed below are T cell receptor beta chains from one sample, sequenced in a study of cytomegalovirus exposure and HLA in healthy donors. Profiled with immunoSEQ multiplex PCR; TCRdb holds only in-frame clones, not every one. The sample gives fewer than 200,000 clones, around 75% of which show up once; approximately 2% is in the top ten. Sequencing input: PBMCs. All receptors come from a woman in her twenties or thirties in good health and CMV-seronegative. Each CDR3 is given with its conserved first and last residue. Each record gives: D gene, V gene, J gene, clone size, CDR3 protein, CDR3 DNA. D genes are given only for firm matches. Where a row states a size, it is once, few, many or the class of an expanded clone; other rows omit it.

D: TRBD2
V: TRBV6-1
J: TRBJ2-7
size: -
CDR3: CASSSSGRYNEQYF
DNA: TGTGCCAGCAGTTCGAGCGGGAGGTACAACGAGCAGTACTTC

D: TRBD2
V: TRBV10-3
J: TRBJ2-3
size: -
CDR3: CAITTAALAGGRDTQYF
DNA: TGTGCCATCACTACCGCGGCACTAGCGGGGGGACGAGATACGCAGTATTTT

D: -
V: TRBV5-6
J: TRBJ2-1
size: -
CDR3: CASSLTPYNEQFF
DNA: TGTGCCAGCAGTTTGACACCTTACAATGAGCAGTTCTTC

D: -
V: TRBV18
J: TRBJ2-1
size: -
CDR3: CASSPSARPNYNEQFF
DNA: TGTGCCAGCTCACCCTCCGCGCGCCCTAACTACAATGAGCAGTTCTTC

D: TRBD2
V: TRBV18
J: TRBJ2-5
size: -
CDR3: CASSPRTSGSTGETQYF
DNA: TGTGCCAGCTCACCCCGGACTAGCGGGAGTACCGGGGAGACCCAGTACTTC

D: -
V: TRBV19
J: TRBJ2-2
size: few
CDR3: CASCRDLNTGELFF
DNA: TGTGCCAGTTGCCGGGATTTGAACACCGGGGAGCTGTTTTTT

D: -
V: TRBV27
J: TRBJ2-5
size: once
CDR3: CASRTYLQETQYF
DNA: TGTGCCAGCAGAACTTACCTACAAGAGACCCAGTACTTC

D: TRBD1
V: TRBV2
J: TRBJ1-1
size: -
CDR3: CASRYSVYTGTASMNTEAFF
DNA: TGTGCCAGCAGATATTCCGTATACACCGGGACAGCCTCTATGAACACTGAAGCTTTCTTT

D: -
V: TRBV7-3
J: TRBJ1-1
size: -
CDR3: CASSLWGGNTEAFF
DNA: TGTGCCAGCAGCTTATGGGGCGGGAACACTGAAGCTTTCTTT

D: TRBD1
V: TRBV7-2
J: TRBJ2-2
size: -
CDR3: CASIAGQVGTGELFF
DNA: TGTGCCAGCATCGCGGGACAGGTTGGGACCGGGGAGCTGTTTTTT

D: -
V: TRBV2
J: TRBJ2-3
size: -
CDR3: CASTRALSTDTQYF
DNA: TGTGCCAGCACCCGAGCTCTAAGCACAGATACGCAGTATTTT

D: TRBD1
V: TRBV7-3
J: TRBJ1-2
size: few
CDR3: CASSYRGRYGYTF
DNA: TGTGCCAGCAGCTACAGGGGTAGGTATGGCTACACCTTC

D: TRBD1
V: TRBV19
J: TRBJ1-1
size: -
CDR3: CASHTGGNTEAFF
DNA: TGTGCCAGTCACACAGGGGGGAACACTGAAGCTTTCTTT

D: TRBD1
V: TRBV13
J: TRBJ1-3
size: many
CDR3: CASSPTGGASGNTIYF
DNA: TGTGCCAGCAGCCCAACAGGGGGCGCATCTGGAAACACCATATATTTT

D: -
V: TRBV2
J: TRBJ2-7
size: -
CDR3: CASSSLGSDYEQYF
DNA: TGTGCCTCCAGCAGCCTAGGGAGTGACTACGAGCAGTACTTC

D: TRBD1
V: TRBV27
J: TRBJ1-1
size: -
CDR3: CASSLADRDTEAFF
DNA: TGTGCCAGCAGTTTGGCGGACAGGGACACTGAAGCTTTCTTT

D: TRBD2
V: TRBV6-1
J: TRBJ2-3
size: -
CDR3: CASNAGVGGDTQYF
DNA: TGTGCCAGCAACGCGGGAGTAGGAGGGGATACGCAGTATTTT

D: -
V: TRBV19
J: TRBJ1-1
size: -
CDR3: CASSMVGGNTEAFF
DNA: TGTGCCAGTAGTATGGTCGGGGGGAACACTGAAGCTTTCTTT

D: TRBD2
V: TRBV7-9
J: TRBJ2-2
size: -
CDR3: CASSLGLAGSHRAGELFF
DNA: TGTGCCAGCAGCTTGGGACTAGCGGGATCTCACAGGGCCGGGGAGCTGTTTTTT

D: -
V: TRBV19
J: TRBJ1-2
size: few
CDR3: CASSIQLGYTF
DNA: TGTGCCAGTAGTATCCAGTTGGGCTACACCTTC

D: -
V: TRBV20-1
J: TRBJ2-7
size: few
CDR3: CSAHAKEQYF
DNA: TGCAGTGCTCATGCGAAGGAGCAGTACTTC

D: -
V: TRBV11-2
J: TRBJ1-3
size: -
CDR3: CASSALGHITRGNTIYF
DNA: TGTGCCAGCAGCGCGCTGGGACATATTACCCGCGGAAACACCATATATTTT

D: -
V: TRBV30
J: TRBJ2-3
size: -
CDR3: CAWSVLPSVSDTQYF
DNA: TGTGCCTGGAGTGTACTCCCCTCGGTGTCAGATACGCAGTATTTT

D: TRBD1
V: TRBV18
J: TRBJ2-3
size: -
CDR3: CASSPVGQAEWDTQYF
DNA: TGTGCCAGCTCACCCGTTGGACAGGCTGAATGGGATACGCAGTATTTT

D: -
V: TRBV2
J: TRBJ1-2
size: few
CDR3: CASSVSMGSPDYGYTF
DNA: TGTGCCAGCAGTGTGTCTATGGGGAGTCCGGACTATGGCTACACCTTC

D: TRBD2
V: TRBV7-9
J: TRBJ2-5
size: -
CDR3: CASSRTSGGTGQETQYF
DNA: TGTGCCAGCAGCCGGACTAGCGGGGGGACGGGCCAAGAGACCCAGTACTTC

D: TRBD2
V: TRBV7-3
J: TRBJ2-3
size: -
CDR3: CASSLGGADTQYF
DNA: TGTGCCAGCAGCTTGGGGGGGGCAGATACGCAGTATTTT

D: TRBD1
V: TRBV7-2
J: TRBJ2-1
size: -
CDR3: CASTRTGIYNEQFF
DNA: TGTGCCAGCACCCGGACAGGGATCTACAATGAGCAGTTCTTC

D: -
V: TRBV28
J: TRBJ1-5
size: -
CDR3: CAIGGERGNQPQHF
DNA: TGTGCCATAGGGGGGGAGAGGGGCAATCAGCCCCAGCATTTT

D: TRBD2
V: TRBV9
J: TRBJ2-5
size: -
CDR3: CASSVTGTSGFPYF
DNA: TGTGCCAGCAGCGTAACCGGGACTAGCGGTTTCCCGTACTTC

D: -
V: TRBV19
J: TRBJ2-7
size: -
CDR3: CASSIPGGLSYEQYF
DNA: TGTGCCAGTAGTATCCCAGGGGGACTCTCCTACGAGCAGTACTTC

D: TRBD2
V: TRBV19
J: TRBJ2-3
size: -
CDR3: CASRSMGLAGAPFPSTDTQYF
DNA: TGTGCCAGTAGATCCATGGGACTAGCGGGAGCACCGTTCCCTTCCACAGATACGCAGTATTTT

D: TRBD1
V: TRBV5-1
J: TRBJ1-2
size: -
CDR3: CASSSIGGAGTEYGYTF
DNA: TGCGCCAGCAGCTCCATTGGTGGGGCTGGGACAGAATATGGCTACACCTTC

D: -
V: TRBV5-8
J: TRBJ2-1
size: -
CDR3: CASSLERFSYNEQFF
DNA: TGTGCCAGCAGCTTGGAGCGGTTCTCCTACAATGAGCAGTTCTTC

D: TRBD2
V: TRBV7-3
J: TRBJ2-3
size: -
CDR3: CASSLSGGSTDTQYF
DNA: TGTGCCAGCAGCCTAAGCGGGGGGAGCACAGATACGCAGTATTTT

D: -
V: TRBV6-4
J: TRBJ2-2
size: -
CDR3: CASSATGTGELFF
DNA: TGTGCCAGCAGTGCAACCGGGACCGGGGAGCTGTTTTTT

D: TRBD2
V: TRBV7-3
J: TRBJ2-1
size: -
CDR3: CASSKKTAGGIGEQFF
DNA: TGTGCCAGCAGCAAAAAGACGGCGGGAGGAATTGGTGAGCAGTTCTTC

D: -
V: TRBV7-9
J: TRBJ2-7
size: few
CDR3: CASSSLGPYEQYF
DNA: TGTGCCAGCAGCTCATTGGGCCCCTACGAGCAGTACTTC

D: -
V: TRBV5-4
J: TRBJ2-3
size: few
CDR3: CASSSPFGSGDF
DNA: TGTGCCAGCAGCTCCCCCTTTGGTTCAGGGGATTTT

D: TRBD1
V: TRBV15
J: TRBJ1-2
size: -
CDR3: CATKQGINYGYTF
DNA: TGTGCCACGAAACAGGGGATAAACTATGGCTACACCTTC

D: TRBD2
V: TRBV7-2
J: TRBJ2-1
size: -
CDR3: CASSYAGTSGTNEQFF
DNA: TGTGCCAGCAGCTACGCAGGGACTAGCGGGACCAATGAGCAGTTCTTC

D: TRBD2
V: TRBV18
J: TRBJ2-3
size: -
CDR3: CASSQPGLAGAGDTQYF
DNA: TGTGCCAGCTCACAACCGGGACTAGCGGGAGCTGGAGATACGCAGTATTTT

D: -
V: TRBV5-4
J: TRBJ2-3
size: -
CDR3: CASSSAGNTQYF
DNA: TGTGCCAGCAGCTCGGCAGGGAATACGCAGTATTTT

D: -
V: TRBV7-8
J: TRBJ2-3
size: -
CDR3: CASSLRRGSSTDTQYF
DNA: TGTGCCAGCAGCTTAAGACGGGGGTCTAGCACAGATACGCAGTATTTT

D: TRBD1
V: TRBV29-1
J: TRBJ1-5
size: few
CDR3: CSVAGQGFNQPQHF
DNA: TGCAGCGTCGCTGGACAGGGGTTCAATCAGCCCCAGCATTTT

D: -
V: TRBV6-6
J: TRBJ2-7
size: -
CDR3: CASSIEAGNREQYF
DNA: TGTGCCAGCAGTATCGAAGCAGGGAATAGGGAGCAGTACTTC

D: -
V: TRBV15
J: TRBJ1-5
size: -
CDR3: CATSLQEGNQPQHF
DNA: TGTGCCACCAGCCTCCAGGAGGGGAATCAGCCCCAGCATTTT

D: -
V: TRBV5-4
J: TRBJ2-1
size: -
CDR3: CASSLTRDEQFF
DNA: TGTGCCAGCAGCTTGACCAGGGATGAGCAGTTCTTC

D: TRBD1
V: TRBV5-1
J: TRBJ1-2
size: -
CDR3: CASSPWDRGWSGYTF
DNA: TGCGCCAGCAGCCCATGGGACAGGGGATGGAGTGGCTACACCTTC

D: -
V: TRBV11-3
J: TRBJ2-2
size: -
CDR3: CASSVTRNQLFF
DNA: TGTGCCAGCAGCGTAACTAGAAATCAGCTGTTTTTT

D: TRBD1
V: TRBV18
J: TRBJ1-3
size: -
CDR3: CASSKTTGAEGTIYF
DNA: TGTGCCAGCTCAAAGACGACAGGGGCAGAGGGCACCATATATTTT

D: TRBD2
V: TRBV19
J: TRBJ2-7
size: -
CDR3: CASSRLAGDYEQYF
DNA: TGTGCCAGTAGTAGGCTAGCGGGAGACTACGAGCAGTACTTC